The 3 T cell receptor beta chains listed next were all sequenced from one sample in a study of response to subunit inactivated influenza vaccine. Using its own MiXCR run on the RT-PCR reads, TCRdb lists one record per CDR3 protein. The sample contains under 850,000 distinct CDR3 sequences, about a fifth of which appear only once. Sequencing used PBMCs from blood, obtained more than 4 days after vaccination. Source of these receptors: a man in his fifties or sixties who received an inactivated influenza vaccine.

J is TRBJ2-3 and V is TRBV7-2; TRBD1 aligns across 7 bases. The CDR3 extends over 16 amino acids. Germline V gene sequence: CDR1 SGHTA, CDR2 FQGNSA. The V gene end was trimmed by 3 bases and the J gene end by 6 bases; junction bases not matched to a gene: 12. CDR3 sequence reads: CASSLGTGVLTDTQYF. The CDR3 bases are TGTGCCAGCAGCTTGGGAACAGGGGTATTGACGGATACGCAGTATTTT.

This clonotype has only a few counts. The CDR3 protein is CASSSGTGNGEQYF. In nucleotides, the CDR3 is TGCGCCAGCAGCTCCGGGACAGGGAACGGCGAGCAGTACTTC. The chain links TRBV5-1 to TRBJ2-7; 9 positions match TRBD1. This CDR3 has 14 residues. Germline values: CDR1 SGHRS, CDR2 YFSETQ. The V gene end was trimmed by 3 bases and the J gene end by 6 bases; junction bases not matched to a gene: 7.

V gene TRBV5-1 combines with J gene TRBJ2-5; D remains ambiguous. V lost 0 bases to trimming and J lost 3 bases, with 9 bases between them. Germline V CDR1 and CDR2: SGHRS, YFSETQ. CDR3 size: 14 residues. The CDR3 reads CASSLEAAEETQYF. CDR3 in DNA: TGCGCCAGCAGCTTGGAGGCAGCCGAAGAGACCCAGTACTTC.